These 10 T cell receptor beta chains originate from one sample sequenced in a study of cytomegalovirus exposure and HLA in healthy donors. A multiplex PCR was run with 60 Vbeta primers and 13 Jbeta primers. Assay: immunoSEQ multiplex PCR; the TCRdb copy retains only in-frame clones and omits some. The sample lists about 160,000 clones, 80% to 85% seen once, with approximately 0.98% in the top ten. The material sequenced was PBMCs. These receptors originate from a man in his thirties or forties in good health and CMV-seronegative.

The DNA for the CDR3 is TGTGCCAGCAGCTGGTACTCCCCCTCCGACACTGAAGCTTTCTTT. It is translated as CASSWYSPSDTEAFF. The chain uses TRBV5-6 and TRBJ1-1; D is undetermined. Germline V gene lookup returns CDR1 SGHDT and CDR2 YYEEEE. The CDR3 runs 15 residues. V lost 3 bases to trimming and J lost 3 bases, with 15 bases between them.

The chain couples TRBV5-7 to TRBJ2-2; the match to TRBD1 covers 8 bases. TRBV5-7 is sorted into the ORF group, with uncertain function. The CDR3 consists of 17 residues. V shed 4 bases, J shed 7 bases, and the junction held 15 bases outside the gene matches. CDR3 in amino acids: CASSPPTGGHWDGELFF. The DNA of the CDR3 is TGTGCCAGCAGCCCCCCCACAGGGGGACATTGGGACGGGGAGCTGTTTTTT.

The rearrangement links TRBV7-9 to TRBJ2-7; D may be TRBD2 (6 bases). The CDR3 length is 12 residues. The germline CDR1 and CDR2 sequences are SEHNR and FQNEAQ (reference sequence). V shed 5 bases and J shed 4 bases, with 9 bases lying between them. CDR3 sequence: CASSKGLYEQYF. As DNA, the CDR3 is TGTGCCAGCAGCAAAGGACTATACGAGCAGTACTTC.

This clone appeared a single time. The chain carries TRBV7-7 and TRBJ2-3; possible D gene TRBD1, 6 bases. This CDR3 region has 15 residues. V was pared by 5 bases and J by 0 bases, with 12 bases between. Germline CDR1 SSHAT, CDR2 FNYEAQ (reference sequence). CDR3 coding DNA: TGTGCCAGCAGCCCCAGGGGACCTAGCACAGATACGCAGTATTTT. Encoded protein: CASSPRGPSTDTQYF. Drawing the rest from reference TRBV7-7 and TRBJ2-3, the complete variable domain is GAGVSQSPRYKVTKRGQDVTLRCDPISSHATLYWYQQALGQGPEFLTYFNYEAQPDKSGLPSDRFSAERPEGSISTLTIQRTEQRDSAMYRCASSPRGPSTDTQYFGPGTRLTVL.

The chain is built from TRBV6-5 and TRBJ2-2; D is perhaps TRBD1 (6 bases). The CDR3 is 15 amino acids. V was pared by 0 bases and J by 1 base, with 6 bases between. Germline values: CDR1 MNHEY, CDR2 SVGAGI. CDR3 loop: CASSYSGQNTGELFF. Here the CDR3 DNA reads TGTGCCAGCAGTTACTCGGGACAGAACACCGGGGAGCTGTTTTTT.

The genes are TRBV9 and TRBJ1-2; D might be TRBD1 (6 bases). The CDR3 consists of 13 residues. Germline CDR1 reads SGDLS; CDR2 reads YYNGEE. Trimming removed 4 bases from V and 7 bases from J, with 14 bases in between. CDR3 protein: CASSLTGLGGYTF. CDR3 sequence (DNA): TGTGCCAGCAGCCTGACAGGTTTAGGTGGCTACACCTTC.

The chain joins TRBV2 to TRBJ2-5; D uncertain. Judging by the DNA end, TRBJ2-7 fits better; the J call may be wrong. CDR1 and CDR2 from the germline V gene are SNHLY and FYNNEI. The CDR3 is 8 amino acids. The CDR3: CASNEQYF. The CDR3 coding sequence is TGTGCCAGTAACGAGCAGTACTTC.

The J gene is TRBJ2-3, the V gene TRBV5-1; 8 bases are a match to TRBD2. In germline, CDR1 is SGHRS, CDR2 YFSETQ. The junction had 5 bases not matched to a gene; V was cut back by 1 base and J by 4 bases. The CDR3 totals 15 residues. The CDR3 nucleotides are TGCGCCAGCAGCTTGCGGGGACTAGTTCCAGATACGCAGTATTTT. Protein sequence: CASSLRGLVPDTQYF.

This clone was seen only a few times. The V gene is TRBV21-1, the J gene TRBJ1-2. TRBV21-1 is marked as a pseudogene. The CDR3 runs to 12 residues. CDR3 nucleotide sequence: TGTGCCAGCAGCAAAGGGACTTATGGCTACACCTTC. Its protein is CASSKGTYGYTF.

The V gene is TRBV19, the J gene TRBJ2-1; 8 bases agree with TRBD1. The CDR3 contains 15 residues. The V segment lost 6 bases and the J segment 5 bases; nucleotides outside the gene matches: 9. Germline lookup yields CDR1 LNHDA and CDR2 SQIVND (reference sequence). The CDR3 loop is CASRSQTGGHNEQFF. The DNA for the CDR3 is TGTGCCAGTAGGTCGCAAACAGGGGGACACAATGAGCAGTTCTTC.